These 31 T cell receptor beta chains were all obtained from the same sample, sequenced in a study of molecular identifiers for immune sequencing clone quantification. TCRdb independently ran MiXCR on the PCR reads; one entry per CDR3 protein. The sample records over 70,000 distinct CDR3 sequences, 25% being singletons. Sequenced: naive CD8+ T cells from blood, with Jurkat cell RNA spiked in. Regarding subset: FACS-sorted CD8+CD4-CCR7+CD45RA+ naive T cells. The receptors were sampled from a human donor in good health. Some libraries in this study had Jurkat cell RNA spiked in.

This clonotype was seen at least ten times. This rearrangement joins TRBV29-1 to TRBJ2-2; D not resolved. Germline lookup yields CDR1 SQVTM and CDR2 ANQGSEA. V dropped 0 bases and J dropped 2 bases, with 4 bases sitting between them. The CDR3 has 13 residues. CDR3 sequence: CSVEEGNTGELFF. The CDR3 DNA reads TGCAGCGTTGAAGAAGGTAACACCGGGGAGCTGTTTTTT.

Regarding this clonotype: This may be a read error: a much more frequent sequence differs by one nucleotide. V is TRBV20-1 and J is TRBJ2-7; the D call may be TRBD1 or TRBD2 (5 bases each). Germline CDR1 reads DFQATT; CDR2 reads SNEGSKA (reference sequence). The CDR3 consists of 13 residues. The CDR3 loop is CSAGVGDSCEQYF. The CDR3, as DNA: TGCAGTGCTGGGGTGGGGGATTCCTGCGAGCAGTACTTC.

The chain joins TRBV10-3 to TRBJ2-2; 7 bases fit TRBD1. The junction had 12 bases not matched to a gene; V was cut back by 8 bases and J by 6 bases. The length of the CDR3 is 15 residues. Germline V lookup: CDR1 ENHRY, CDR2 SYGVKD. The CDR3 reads CAILPGQGDPGELFF. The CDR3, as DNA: TGTGCCATCCTCCCTGGCCAGGGGGATCCCGGGGAGCTGTTTTTT.

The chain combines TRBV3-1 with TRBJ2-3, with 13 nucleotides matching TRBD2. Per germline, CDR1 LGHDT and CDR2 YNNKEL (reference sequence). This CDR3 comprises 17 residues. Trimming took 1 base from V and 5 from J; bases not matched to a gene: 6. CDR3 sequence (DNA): TGTGCCAGCAGCCAAGCAACTAGCGGGAGGGTAGAAGATACGCAGTATTTT. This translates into CASSQATSGRVEDTQYF.

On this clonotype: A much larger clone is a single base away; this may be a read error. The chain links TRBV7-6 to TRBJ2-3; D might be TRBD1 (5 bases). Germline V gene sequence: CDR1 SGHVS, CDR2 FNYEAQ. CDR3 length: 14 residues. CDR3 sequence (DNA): TGTGCCAGCAGCACGGACACAAGCACAGCTACGCAGTATTTT. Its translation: CASSTDTSTATQYF.

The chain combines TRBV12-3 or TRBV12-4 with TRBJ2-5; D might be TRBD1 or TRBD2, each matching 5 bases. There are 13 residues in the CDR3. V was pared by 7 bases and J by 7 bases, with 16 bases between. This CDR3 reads CASTGTGRATQYF. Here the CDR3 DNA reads TGTGCCAGCACTGGGACCGGACGAGCGACCCAGTACTTC.

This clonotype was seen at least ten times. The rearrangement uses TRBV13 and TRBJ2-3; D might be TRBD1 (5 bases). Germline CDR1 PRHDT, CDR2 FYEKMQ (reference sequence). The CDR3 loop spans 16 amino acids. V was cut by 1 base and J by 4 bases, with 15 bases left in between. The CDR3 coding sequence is TGTGCCAGCAGCTTAGTCGACAGTCGTAGCCCAGATACGCAGTATTTT. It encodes CASSLVDSRSPDTQYF.

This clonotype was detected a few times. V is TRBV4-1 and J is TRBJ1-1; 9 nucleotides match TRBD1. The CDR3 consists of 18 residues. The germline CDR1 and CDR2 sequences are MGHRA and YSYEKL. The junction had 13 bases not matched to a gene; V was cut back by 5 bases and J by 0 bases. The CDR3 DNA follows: TGCGCCAGCAGCGAAAGGGGACAGGGAGGAGCTATGAACACTGAAGCTTTCTTT. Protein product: CASSERGQGGAMNTEAFF.

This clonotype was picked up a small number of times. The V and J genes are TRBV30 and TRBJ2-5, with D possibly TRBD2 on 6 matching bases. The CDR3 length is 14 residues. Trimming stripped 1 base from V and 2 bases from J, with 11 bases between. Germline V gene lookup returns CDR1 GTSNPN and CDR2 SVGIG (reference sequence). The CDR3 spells CAWSASAGQETQYF. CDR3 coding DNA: TGTGCCTGGAGTGCTAGCGCGGGGCAAGAGACCCAGTACTTC.

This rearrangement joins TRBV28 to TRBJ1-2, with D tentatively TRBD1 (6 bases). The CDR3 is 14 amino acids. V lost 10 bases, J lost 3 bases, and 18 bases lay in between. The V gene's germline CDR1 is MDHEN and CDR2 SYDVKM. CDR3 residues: CATRDTLTYYGYTF. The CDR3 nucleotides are TGTGCCACCAGGGACACCCTGACCTACTATGGCTACACCTTC.

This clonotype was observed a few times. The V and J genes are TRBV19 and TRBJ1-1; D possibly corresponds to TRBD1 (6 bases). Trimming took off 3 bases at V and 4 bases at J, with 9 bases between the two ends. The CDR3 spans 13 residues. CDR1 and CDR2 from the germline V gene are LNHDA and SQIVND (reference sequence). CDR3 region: CASSINRATEAFF. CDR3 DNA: TGTGCCAGTAGTATTAACAGGGCCACTGAAGCTTTCTTT.

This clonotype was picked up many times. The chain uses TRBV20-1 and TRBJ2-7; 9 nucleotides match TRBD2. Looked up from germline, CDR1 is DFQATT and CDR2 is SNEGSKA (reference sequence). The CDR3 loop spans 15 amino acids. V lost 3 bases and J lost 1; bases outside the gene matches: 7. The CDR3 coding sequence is TGCAGTGCTAGGGGGGTAGCGGGGGCGTCCTACGAGCAGTACTTC. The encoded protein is CSARGVAGASYEQYF.

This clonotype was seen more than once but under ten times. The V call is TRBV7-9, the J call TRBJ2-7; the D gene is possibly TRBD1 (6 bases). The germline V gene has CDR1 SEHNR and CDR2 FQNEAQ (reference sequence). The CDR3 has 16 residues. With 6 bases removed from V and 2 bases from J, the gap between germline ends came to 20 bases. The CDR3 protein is CASSTNTGMRPYEQYF. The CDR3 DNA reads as TGTGCCAGCAGTACTAATACAGGGATGAGGCCCTACGAGCAGTACTTC.

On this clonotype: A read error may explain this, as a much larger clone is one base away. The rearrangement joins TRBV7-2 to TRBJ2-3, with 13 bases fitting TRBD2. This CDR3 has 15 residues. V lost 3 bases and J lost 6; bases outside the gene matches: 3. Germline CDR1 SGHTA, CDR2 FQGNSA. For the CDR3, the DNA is TGTGCCAGCAGCTTGGGACTAGCGGGGCCCGATACGCAGTATTTT. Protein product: CASSLGLAGPDTQYF.

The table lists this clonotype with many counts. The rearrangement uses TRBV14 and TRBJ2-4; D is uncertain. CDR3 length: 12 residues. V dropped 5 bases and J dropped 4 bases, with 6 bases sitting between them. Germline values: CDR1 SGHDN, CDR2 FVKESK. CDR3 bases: TGTGCCAGCAGCGTTAATAAAAACATTCAGTACTTC. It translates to CASSVNKNIQYF.

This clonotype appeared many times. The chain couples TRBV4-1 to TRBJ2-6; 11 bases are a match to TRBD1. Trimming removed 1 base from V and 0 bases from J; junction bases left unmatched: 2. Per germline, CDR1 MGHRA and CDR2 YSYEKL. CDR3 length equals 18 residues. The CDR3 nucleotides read TGCGCCAGCAGCCAAGGGGACAGGGGGTACTCTGGGGCCAACGTCCTGACTTTC. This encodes CASSQGDRGYSGANVLTF.

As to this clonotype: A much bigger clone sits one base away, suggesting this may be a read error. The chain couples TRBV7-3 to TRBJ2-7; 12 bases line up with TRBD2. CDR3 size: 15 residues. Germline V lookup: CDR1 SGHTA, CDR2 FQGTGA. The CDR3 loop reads CASSLTGLAGYERYF. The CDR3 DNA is TGTGCCAGCAGCTTAACTGGACTAGCGGGATACGAGCGGTACTTC.

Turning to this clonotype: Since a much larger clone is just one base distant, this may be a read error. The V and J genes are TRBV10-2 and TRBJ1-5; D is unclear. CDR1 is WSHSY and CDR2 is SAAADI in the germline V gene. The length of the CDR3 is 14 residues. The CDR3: CASGGEMGNQPQQF. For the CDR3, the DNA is TGCGCCAGCGGCGGCGAAATGGGCAATCAGCCCCAGCAATTT.

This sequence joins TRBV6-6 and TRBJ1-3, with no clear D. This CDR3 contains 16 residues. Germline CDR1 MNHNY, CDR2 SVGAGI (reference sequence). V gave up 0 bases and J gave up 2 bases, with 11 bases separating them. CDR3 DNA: TGTGCCAGCAGTTACTCGGTGAGACTGGCTGGAAACACCATATATTTT. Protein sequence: CASSYSVRLAGNTIYF.

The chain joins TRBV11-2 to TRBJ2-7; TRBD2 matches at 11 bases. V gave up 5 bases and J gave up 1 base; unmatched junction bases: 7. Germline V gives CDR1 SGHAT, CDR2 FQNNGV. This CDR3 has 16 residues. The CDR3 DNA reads TGTGCCAGCAGCCCCGACCCTAGCGGGAGGTCCTACGAGCAGTACTTC. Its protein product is CASSPDPSGRSYEQYF.

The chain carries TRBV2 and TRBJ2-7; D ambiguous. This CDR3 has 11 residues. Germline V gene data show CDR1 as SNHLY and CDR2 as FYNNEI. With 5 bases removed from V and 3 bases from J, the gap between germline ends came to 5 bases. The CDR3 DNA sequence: TGTGCCAGCAGTCAACTCTACGAGCAGTACTTC. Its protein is CASSQLYEQYF.

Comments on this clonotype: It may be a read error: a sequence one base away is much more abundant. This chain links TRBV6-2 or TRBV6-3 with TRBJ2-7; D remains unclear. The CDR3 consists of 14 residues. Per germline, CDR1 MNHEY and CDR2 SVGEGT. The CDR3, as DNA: TGTGCCAGCAGGTACTCGGTAATGTTCGAGGAGCAGTACTTC. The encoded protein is CASRYSVMFEEQYF.

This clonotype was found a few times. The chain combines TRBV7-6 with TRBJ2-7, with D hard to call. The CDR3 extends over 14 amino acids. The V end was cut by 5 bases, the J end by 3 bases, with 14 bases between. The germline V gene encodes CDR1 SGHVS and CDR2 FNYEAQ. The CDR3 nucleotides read TGTGCCAGCAGCCCATCGACACAAAGCTACGAGCAGTACTTC. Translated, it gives CASSPSTQSYEQYF.

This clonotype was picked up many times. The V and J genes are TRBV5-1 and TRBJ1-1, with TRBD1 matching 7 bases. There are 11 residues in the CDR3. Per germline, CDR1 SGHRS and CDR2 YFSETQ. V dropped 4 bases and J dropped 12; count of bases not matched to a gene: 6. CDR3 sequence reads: CASSRGQETFF. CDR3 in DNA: TGCGCCAGCAGCCGCGGACAGGAAACTTTCTTT.

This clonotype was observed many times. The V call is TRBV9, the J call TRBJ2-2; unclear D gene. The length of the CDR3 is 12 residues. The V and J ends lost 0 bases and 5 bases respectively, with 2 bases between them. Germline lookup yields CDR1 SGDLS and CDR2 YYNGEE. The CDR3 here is CASSVVTGELFF. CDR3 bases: TGTGCCAGCAGCGTAGTGACCGGGGAGCTGTTTTTT.

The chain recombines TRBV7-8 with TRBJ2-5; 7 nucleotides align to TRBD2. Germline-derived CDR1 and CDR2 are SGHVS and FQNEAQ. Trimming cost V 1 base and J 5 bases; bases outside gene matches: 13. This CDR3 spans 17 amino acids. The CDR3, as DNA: TGTGCCAGCAGCTTAGGAGTAGGTTTCGGGGGGATGGAGACCCAGTACTTC. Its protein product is CASSLGVGFGGMETQYF.

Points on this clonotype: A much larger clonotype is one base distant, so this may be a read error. Here the CDR3 DNA reads TGTGCCAGCAGTTACTCAGGCTGTGTCAGTGGGGACGAGCAGTACTTC. Its translation is CASSYSGCVSGDEQYF. The V gene is TRBV6-6, the J gene TRBJ2-7; D is uncertain. Germline V gives CDR1 MNHNY, CDR2 SVGAGI (reference sequence). The V end was cut by 0 bases, the J end by 5 bases, with 17 bases between. The CDR3 has 16 amino acids.

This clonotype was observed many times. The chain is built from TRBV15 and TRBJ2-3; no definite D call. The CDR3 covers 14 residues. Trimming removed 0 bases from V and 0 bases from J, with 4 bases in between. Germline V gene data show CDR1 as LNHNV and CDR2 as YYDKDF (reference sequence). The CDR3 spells CATSRETSTDTQYF. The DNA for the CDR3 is TGTGCCACCAGCAGAGAGACTAGCACAGATACGCAGTATTTT.

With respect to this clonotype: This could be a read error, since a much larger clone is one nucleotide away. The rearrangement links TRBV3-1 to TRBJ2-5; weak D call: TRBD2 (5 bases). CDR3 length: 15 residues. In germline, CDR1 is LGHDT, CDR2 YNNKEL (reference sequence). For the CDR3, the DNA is TGTGCCTGCAGCCAAGATCGTCCTAGCCTGGAGACCCAGTACTTC. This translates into CACSQDRPSLETQYF.

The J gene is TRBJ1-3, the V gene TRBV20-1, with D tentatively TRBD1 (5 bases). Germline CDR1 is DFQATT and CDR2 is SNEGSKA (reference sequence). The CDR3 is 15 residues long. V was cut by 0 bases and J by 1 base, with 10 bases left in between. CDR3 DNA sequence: TGCAGTGCTAGAGAAACAAGGGGTTCTGGAAACACCATATATTTT. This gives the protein CSARETRGSGNTIYF.

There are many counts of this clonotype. This chain's CDR3 is CASSPTAAGATKNIQYF. CDR3 DNA sequence: TGCGCCAGCAGCCCCACGGCTGCGGGGGCGACGAAAAACATTCAGTACTTC. The chain is built from TRBV4-3 and TRBJ2-4, with D possibly being TRBD2 (7 bases). Germline lookup yields CDR1 LGHNA and CDR2 YSLEER. The V gene lost 4 bases and the J gene lost 4 bases, with 20 bases spanning the gap. CDR3 length: 17 amino acids.